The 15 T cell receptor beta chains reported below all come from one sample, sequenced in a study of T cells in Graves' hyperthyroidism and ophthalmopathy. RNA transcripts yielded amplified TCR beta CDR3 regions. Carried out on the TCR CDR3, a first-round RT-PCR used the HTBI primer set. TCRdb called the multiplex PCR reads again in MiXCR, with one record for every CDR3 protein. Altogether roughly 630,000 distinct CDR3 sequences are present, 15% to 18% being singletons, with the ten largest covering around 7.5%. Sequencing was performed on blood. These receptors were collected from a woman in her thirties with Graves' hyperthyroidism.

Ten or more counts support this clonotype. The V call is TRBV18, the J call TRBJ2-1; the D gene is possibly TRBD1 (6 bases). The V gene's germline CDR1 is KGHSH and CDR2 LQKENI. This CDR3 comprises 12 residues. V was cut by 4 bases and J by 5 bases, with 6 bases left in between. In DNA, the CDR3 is TGTGCCAGCTCACGGACAGACAATGAGCAGTTCTTC. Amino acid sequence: CASSRTDNEQFF.

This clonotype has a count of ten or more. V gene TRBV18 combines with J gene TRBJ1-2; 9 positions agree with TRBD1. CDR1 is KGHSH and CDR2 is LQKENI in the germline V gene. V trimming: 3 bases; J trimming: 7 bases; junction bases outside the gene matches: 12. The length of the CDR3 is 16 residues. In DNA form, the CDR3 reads TGTGCCAGCTCACCGTTCCTCGGGACAGGGCTTGTTGGCTACACCTTC. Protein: CASSPFLGTGLVGYTF.

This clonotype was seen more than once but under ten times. The CDR3 loop reads CASSASGRVSDTQYF. CDR3 sequence (DNA): TGTGCCAGCAGTGCTAGCGGGAGGGTTTCAGATACGCAGTATTTT. The chain links TRBV25-1 to TRBJ2-3, with 12 nucleotides matching TRBD2. CDR3 size: 15 residues. Trimming cost V 4 bases and J 4 bases; bases outside gene matches: 3. In germline, CDR1 is MGHDK, CDR2 SYGVNS.

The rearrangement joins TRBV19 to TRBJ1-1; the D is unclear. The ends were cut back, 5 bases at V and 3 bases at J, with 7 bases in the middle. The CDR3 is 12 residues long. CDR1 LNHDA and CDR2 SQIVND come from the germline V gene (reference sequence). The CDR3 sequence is CASSDGYTEAFF. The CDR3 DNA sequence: TGTGCCAGTAGTGATGGTTACACTGAAGCTTTCTTT. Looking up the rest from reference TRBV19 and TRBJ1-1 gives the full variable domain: DGGITQSPKYLFRKEGQNVTLSCEQNLNHDAMYWYRQDPGQGLRLIYYSQIVNDFQKGDIAEGYSVSREKKESFPLTVTSAQKNPTAFYLCASSDGYTEAFFGQGTRLTVV.

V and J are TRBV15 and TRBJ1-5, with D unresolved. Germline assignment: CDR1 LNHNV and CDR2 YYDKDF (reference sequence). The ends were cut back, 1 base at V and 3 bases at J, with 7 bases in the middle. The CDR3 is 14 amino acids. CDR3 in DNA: TGTGCCACCAGCAGAGTTTTTGACAATCAGCCCCAGCATTTT. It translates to CATSRVFDNQPQHF. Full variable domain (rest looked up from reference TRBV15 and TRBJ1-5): DAMVIQNPRYQVTQFGKPVTLSCSQTLNHNVMYWYQQKSSQAPKLLFHYYDKDFNNEADTPDNFQSRRPNTSFCFLDIRSPGLGDTAMYLCATSRVFDNQPQHFGDGTRLSIL.

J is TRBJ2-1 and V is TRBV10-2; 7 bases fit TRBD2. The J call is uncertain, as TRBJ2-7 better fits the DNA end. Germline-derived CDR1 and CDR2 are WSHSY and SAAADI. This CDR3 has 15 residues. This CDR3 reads CASSPSGASYNEQYF. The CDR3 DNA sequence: TGCGCCAGCAGCCCAAGCGGGGCCTCCTACAATGAGCAGTACTTC.

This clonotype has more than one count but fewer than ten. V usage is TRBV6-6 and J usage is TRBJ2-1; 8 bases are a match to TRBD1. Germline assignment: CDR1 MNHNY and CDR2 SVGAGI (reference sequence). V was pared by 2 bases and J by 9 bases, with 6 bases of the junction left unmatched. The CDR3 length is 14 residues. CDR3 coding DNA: TGTGCCAGCAGTTACGGGACAGGCGAGCCTGAGCAGTTCTTC. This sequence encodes CASSYGTGEPEQFF.

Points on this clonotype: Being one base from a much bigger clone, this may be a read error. In nucleotides, the CDR3 is TGCGGTGCTAGAGTTCCGGGACAGGGGTCCTACGAGCAGTACTTC. Its translation: CGARVPGQGSYEQYF. The V call is TRBV20-1, the J call TRBJ2-7; 10 bases fit TRBD1. This CDR3 contains 15 residues. Germline CDR1 DFQATT, CDR2 SNEGSKA (reference sequence).

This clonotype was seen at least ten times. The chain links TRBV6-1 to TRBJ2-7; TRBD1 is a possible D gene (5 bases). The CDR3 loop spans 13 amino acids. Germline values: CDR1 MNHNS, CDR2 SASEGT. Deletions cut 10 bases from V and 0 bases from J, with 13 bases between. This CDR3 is CATQGVISYEQYF. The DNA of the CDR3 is TGTGCCACCCAAGGGGTTATCTCCTACGAGCAGTACTTC.

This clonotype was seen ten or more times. CDR3 sequence (DNA): TGTGCCAGCAGCGACGGGACTAGAGGGTCAAATGAGCAGTTCTTC. It yields the protein CASSDGTRGSNEQFF. V usage is TRBV2 and J usage is TRBJ2-1, with 8 bases matching TRBD2. The CDR3 runs 15 residues. The germline V gene has CDR1 SNHLY and CDR2 FYNNEI. The V and J ends lost 6 bases and 7 bases, in that order; junction bases with no gene match: 11.

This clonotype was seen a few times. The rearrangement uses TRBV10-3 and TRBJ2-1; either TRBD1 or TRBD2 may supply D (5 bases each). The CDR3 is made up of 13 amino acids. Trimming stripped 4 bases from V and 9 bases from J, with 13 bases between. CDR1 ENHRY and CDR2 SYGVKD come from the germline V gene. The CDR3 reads CAISGGTRGEQFF. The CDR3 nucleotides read TGTGCCATCAGTGGTGGGACCCGCGGTGAGCAGTTCTTC.

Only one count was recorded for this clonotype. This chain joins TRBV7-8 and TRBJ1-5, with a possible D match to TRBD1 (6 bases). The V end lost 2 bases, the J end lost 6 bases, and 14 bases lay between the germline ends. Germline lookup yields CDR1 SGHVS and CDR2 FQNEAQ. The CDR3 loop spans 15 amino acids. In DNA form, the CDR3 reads TGTGCCAGCAGCTTAAAGGCAGGGGTTGTTCAGCCCCAGCATTTT. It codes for CASSLKAGVVQPQHF. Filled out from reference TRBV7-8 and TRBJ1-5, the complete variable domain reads GAGVSQSPRYKVAKRGQDVALRCDPISGHVSLFWYQQALGQGPEFLTYFQNEAQLDKSGLPSDRFFAERPEGSVSTLKIQRTQQEDSAVYLCASSLKAGVVQPQHFGDGTRLSIL.

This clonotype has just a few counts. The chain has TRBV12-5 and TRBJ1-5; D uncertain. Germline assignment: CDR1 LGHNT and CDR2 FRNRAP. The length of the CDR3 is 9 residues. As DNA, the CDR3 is TGTCCCCATCCGGTGTCCCAGCATTTT. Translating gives CPHPVSQHF.

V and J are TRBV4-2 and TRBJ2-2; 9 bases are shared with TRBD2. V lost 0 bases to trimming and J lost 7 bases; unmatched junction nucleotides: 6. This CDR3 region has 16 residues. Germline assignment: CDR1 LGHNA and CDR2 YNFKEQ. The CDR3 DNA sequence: TGTGCCAGCAGCCAAGACGAGCGGGAGGCCAGCGGGGAGCTGTTTTTT. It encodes CASSQDEREASGELFF.

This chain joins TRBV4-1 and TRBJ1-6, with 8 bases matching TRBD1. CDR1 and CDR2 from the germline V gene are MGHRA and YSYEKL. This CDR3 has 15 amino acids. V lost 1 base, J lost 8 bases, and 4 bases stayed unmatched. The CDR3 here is CASSQGMDRDSPLHF. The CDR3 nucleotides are TGCGCCAGCAGCCAAGGGATGGACAGGGATTCACCCCTCCACTTT.